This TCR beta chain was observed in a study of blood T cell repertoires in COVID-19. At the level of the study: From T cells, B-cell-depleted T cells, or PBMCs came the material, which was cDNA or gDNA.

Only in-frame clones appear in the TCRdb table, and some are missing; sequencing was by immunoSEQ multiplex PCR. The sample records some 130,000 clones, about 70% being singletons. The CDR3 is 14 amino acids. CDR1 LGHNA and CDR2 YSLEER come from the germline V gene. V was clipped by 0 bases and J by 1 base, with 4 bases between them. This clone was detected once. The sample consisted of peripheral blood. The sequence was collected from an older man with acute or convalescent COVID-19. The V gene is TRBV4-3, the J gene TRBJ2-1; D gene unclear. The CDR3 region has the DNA TGCGCCAGCAGCCAAGATCCATCCTACAATGAGCAGTTCTTC. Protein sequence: CASSQDPSYNEQFF.